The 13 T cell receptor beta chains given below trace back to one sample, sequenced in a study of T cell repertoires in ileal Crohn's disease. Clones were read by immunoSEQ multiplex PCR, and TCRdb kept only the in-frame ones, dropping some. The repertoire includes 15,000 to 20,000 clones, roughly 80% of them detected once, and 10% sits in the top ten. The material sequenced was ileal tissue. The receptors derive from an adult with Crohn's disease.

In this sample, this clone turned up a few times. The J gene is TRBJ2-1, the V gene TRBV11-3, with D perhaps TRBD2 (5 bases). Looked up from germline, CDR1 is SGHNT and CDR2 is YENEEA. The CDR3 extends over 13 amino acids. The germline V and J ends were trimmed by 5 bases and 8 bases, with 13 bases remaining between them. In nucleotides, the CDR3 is TGTGCCAGCAGCCAAGGCGGGCCGGATGAGCAGTTCTTC. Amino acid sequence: CASSQGGPDEQFF. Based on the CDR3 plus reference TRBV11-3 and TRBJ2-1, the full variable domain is EAGVVQSPRYKIIEKKQPVAFWCNPISGHNTLYWYLQNLGQGPELLIRYENEEAVDDSQLPKDRFSAERLKGVDSTLKIQPAELGDSAVYLCASSQGGPDEQFFGPGTRLTVL.

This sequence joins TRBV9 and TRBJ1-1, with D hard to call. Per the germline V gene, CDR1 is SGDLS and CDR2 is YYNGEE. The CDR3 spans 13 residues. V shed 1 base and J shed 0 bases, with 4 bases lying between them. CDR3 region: CASSVSMNTEAFF. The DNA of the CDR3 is TGTGCCAGCAGCGTATCCATGAACACTGAAGCTTTCTTT.

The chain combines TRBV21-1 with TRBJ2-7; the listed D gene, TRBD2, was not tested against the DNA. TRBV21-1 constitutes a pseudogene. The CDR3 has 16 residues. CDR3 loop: CASSKVAAGGRYEQYF. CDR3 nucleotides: TGTGCCAGCAGCAAAGTGGCAGCGGGGGGGAGGTACGAGCAGTACTTC.

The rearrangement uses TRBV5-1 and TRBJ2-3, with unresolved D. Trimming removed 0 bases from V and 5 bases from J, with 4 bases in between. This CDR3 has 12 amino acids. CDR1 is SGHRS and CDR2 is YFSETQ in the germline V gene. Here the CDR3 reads CASSLAIDTQYF. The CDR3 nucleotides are TGCGCCAGCAGCTTGGCCATAGATACGCAGTATTTT.

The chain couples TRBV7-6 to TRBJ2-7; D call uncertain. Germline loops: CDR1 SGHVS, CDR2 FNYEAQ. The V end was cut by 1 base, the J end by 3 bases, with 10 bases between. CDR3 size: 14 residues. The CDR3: CASSLVVSGYEQYF. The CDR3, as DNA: TGTGCCAGCAGCTTAGTAGTCTCAGGCTACGAGCAGTACTTC.

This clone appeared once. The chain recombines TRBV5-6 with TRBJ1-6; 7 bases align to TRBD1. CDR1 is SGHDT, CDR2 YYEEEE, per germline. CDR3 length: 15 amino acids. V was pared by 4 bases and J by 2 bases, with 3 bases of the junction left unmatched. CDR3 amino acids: CASSPGQAYNSPLHF. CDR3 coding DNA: TGTGCCAGCAGCCCCGGACAGGCCTATAATTCACCCCTCCACTTT.

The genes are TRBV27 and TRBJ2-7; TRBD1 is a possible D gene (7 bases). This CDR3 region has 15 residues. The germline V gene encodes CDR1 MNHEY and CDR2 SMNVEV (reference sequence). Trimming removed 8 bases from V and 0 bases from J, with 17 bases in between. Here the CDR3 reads CASSRRGQTSYEQYF. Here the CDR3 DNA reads TGTGCCAGCTCCCGGAGGGGACAGACCTCCTACGAGCAGTACTTC.

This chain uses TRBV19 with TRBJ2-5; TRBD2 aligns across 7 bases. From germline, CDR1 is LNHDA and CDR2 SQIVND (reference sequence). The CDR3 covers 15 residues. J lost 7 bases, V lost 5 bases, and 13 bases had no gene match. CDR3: CASSPSRGGAGTQYF. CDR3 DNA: TGTGCCAGTAGTCCATCCCGCGGGGGTGCAGGGACCCAGTACTTC.

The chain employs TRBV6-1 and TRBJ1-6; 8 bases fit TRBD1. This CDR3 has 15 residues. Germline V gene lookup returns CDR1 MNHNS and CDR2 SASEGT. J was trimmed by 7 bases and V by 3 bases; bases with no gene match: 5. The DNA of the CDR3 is TGTGCCAGCAGTGACGCCGGGACAGGCAATTCACCCCTCCACTTT. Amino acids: CASSDAGTGNSPLHF.

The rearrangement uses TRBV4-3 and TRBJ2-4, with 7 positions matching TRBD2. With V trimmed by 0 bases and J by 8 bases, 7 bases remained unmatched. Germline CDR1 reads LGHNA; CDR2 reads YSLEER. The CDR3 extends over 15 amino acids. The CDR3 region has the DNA TGCGCCAGCAGCCAAGAGGGGGGGGTGGCGGACATTCAGTACTTC. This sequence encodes CASSQEGGVADIQYF.

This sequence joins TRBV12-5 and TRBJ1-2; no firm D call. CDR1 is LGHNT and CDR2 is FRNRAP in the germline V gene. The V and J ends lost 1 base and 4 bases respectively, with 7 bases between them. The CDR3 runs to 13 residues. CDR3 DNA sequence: TGTGCTAGTGGTTTGGGGCGAGGCTATGGCTACACCTTC. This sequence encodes CASGLGRGYGYTF.

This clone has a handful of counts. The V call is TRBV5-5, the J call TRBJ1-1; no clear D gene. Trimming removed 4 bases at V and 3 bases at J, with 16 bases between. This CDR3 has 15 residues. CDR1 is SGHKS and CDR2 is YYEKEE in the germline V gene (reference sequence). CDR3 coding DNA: TGTGCCAGCAGCCCCCGGGGTCCGCGGGACACTGAAGCTTTCTTT. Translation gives CASSPRGPRDTEAFF.

CDR3 region: CAITSDRTAYEQYF. As DNA, the CDR3 is TGTGCCATCACCTCCGATAGGACAGCTTACGAGCAGTACTTC. The J gene is TRBJ2-7, the V gene TRBV10-3; the D gene is possibly TRBD1 (6 bases). Germline CDR1 and CDR2: ENHRY and SYGVKD. CDR3 length: 14 residues. V lost 7 bases, J lost 4 bases, and 17 bases lay in between.